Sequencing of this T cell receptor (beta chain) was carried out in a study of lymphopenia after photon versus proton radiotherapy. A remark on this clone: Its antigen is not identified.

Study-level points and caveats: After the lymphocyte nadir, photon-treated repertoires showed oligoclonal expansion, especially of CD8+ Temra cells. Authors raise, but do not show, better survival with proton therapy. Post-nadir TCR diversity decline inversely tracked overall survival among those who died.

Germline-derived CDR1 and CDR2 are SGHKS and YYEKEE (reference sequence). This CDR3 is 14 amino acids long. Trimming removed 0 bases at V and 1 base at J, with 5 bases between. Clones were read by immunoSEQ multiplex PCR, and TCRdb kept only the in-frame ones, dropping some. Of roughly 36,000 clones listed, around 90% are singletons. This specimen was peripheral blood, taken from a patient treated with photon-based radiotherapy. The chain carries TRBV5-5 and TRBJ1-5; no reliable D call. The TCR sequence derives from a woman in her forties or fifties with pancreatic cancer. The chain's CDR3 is CASSLEQSNQPQHF. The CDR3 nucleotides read TGTGCCAGCAGCTTGGAACAGAGCAATCAGCCCCAGCATTTT.